These 25 T cell receptor beta chains share one sample of origin, sequenced in a study of blood T cell repertoires in COVID-19. The data were produced by immunoSEQ multiplex PCR, yet TCRdb's version contains in-frame clones alone and is incomplete. This repertoire shows 300,000 to 400,000 clones, around 89% found once; its top ten account for 3.5% to 4%. The sequenced sample consisted of peripheral blood. The receptor source for this set is a woman in her forties or fifties with active or convalescent COVID-19.

This clone showed up just once. One end of the junction fails to match germline, which may point to a read error. The chain combines TRBV7-2 with TRBJ2-7, with TRBD2 matching 9 bases. The germline CDR1 and CDR2 sequences are SGHTA and FQGNSA. This CDR3 comprises 14 residues. The CDR3 DNA reads TGTGCCAGCAGCGTAGCGGGAGCCTACTACGAGCAGTACTTC. Residues: CASSVAGAYYEQYF.

The V gene is TRBV2, the J gene TRBJ1-1; D might be TRBD1 (5 bases). V lost 4 bases and J 1 base, leaving 16 bases between the germline ends. The CDR3 extends over 16 amino acids. Germline V gives CDR1 SNHLY, CDR2 FYNNEI. The CDR3 nucleotides are TGTGCCAGCAGTGGTAGATTGCCGACAGAGAACACTGAAGCTTTCTTT. Translated, it gives CASSGRLPTENTEAFF.

This clone was detected a few times. The chain links TRBV2 to TRBJ2-2; D unclear. Between the trimmed V and J ends, which lost 4 bases and 1 base, there was a span of 10 bases. The CDR3 contains 15 residues. Germline V lookup: CDR1 SNHLY, CDR2 FYNNEI. The CDR3 DNA sequence: TGTGCCAGCAGTGCAACCTATTTGAACACCGGGGAGCTGTTTTTT. Protein product: CASSATYLNTGELFF.

The J gene is TRBJ2-3, the V gene TRBV7-8; 14 nucleotides align to TRBD2. V lost 5 bases, J lost 4 bases, and 5 bases stayed unmatched. The CDR3 loop spans 16 amino acids. CDR1 is SGHVS, CDR2 FQNEAQ, per germline. CDR3 DNA sequence: TGTGCCAGCAGCGTACCGGGACTAGCGGGAGCAGATACGCAGTATTTT. Translated: CASSVPGLAGADTQYF.

In this sample, this clone turned up a few times. The chain couples TRBV11-2 to TRBJ1-5, with D possibly being TRBD1 (5 bases). Trimming pared 5 bases from V and 3 bases from J, leaving 11 bases between. Germline V gene sequence: CDR1 SGHAT, CDR2 FQNNGV. There are 14 residues in the CDR3. The CDR3 sequence is CASSEAGVNQPQHF. The CDR3 bases are TGTGCCAGCAGCGAAGCGGGGGTCAATCAGCCCCAGCATTTT.

The chain uses TRBV5-1 and TRBJ1-2; 7 bases map to TRBD1. The V segment lost 5 bases and the J segment 5 bases; nucleotides outside the gene matches: 6. The CDR3 runs 13 residues. Germline V gene data show CDR1 as SGHRS and CDR2 as YFSETQ. Here the CDR3 reads CASSWDRLYGYTF. CDR3 coding DNA: TGCGCCAGCAGTTGGGACAGATTATATGGCTACACCTTC. The whole variable domain, filled in from reference TRBV5-1 and TRBJ1-2, reads KAGVTQTPRYLIKTRGQQVTLSCSPISGHRSVSWYQQTPGQGLQFLFEYFSETQRNKGNFPGRFSGRQFSNSRSEMNVSTLELGDSALYLCASSWDRLYGYTFGSGTRLTVV.

This chain uses TRBV2 with TRBJ2-5; 9 nucleotides agree with TRBD2. The CDR3 totals 15 residues. Germline loops: CDR1 SNHLY, CDR2 FYNNEI. J lost 4 bases, V lost 6 bases, and 9 bases had no gene match. The CDR3 protein is CASRLAGGNGETQYF. CDR3 coding DNA: TGTGCCAGCAGACTGGCGGGAGGGAATGGAGAGACCCAGTACTTC.

The CDR3 DNA sequence: TGTGCCAGCAGCTTAAATGCTTTGAGCGAGCAGTACTTC. Protein sequence: CASSLNALSEQYF. The chain links TRBV7-3 to TRBJ2-7; D is undetermined. This CDR3 is 13 amino acids long. Trimming removed 1 base at V and 6 bases at J, with 10 bases between. CDR1 and CDR2 from the germline V gene are SGHTA and FQGTGA.

The chain has TRBV11-2 and TRBJ2-1, with 13 bases that match TRBD2. Germline assignment: CDR1 SGHAT and CDR2 FQNNGV. This CDR3 has 18 residues. Trimming at V came to 5 bases and at J to 0 bases, leaving 7 bases not matched to a gene. The CDR3 nucleotides are TGTGCCAGCAGCCCGACTAGCGGGAGGCCGAGCTCCTACAATGAGCAGTTCTTC. This encodes CASSPTSGRPSSYNEQFF.

V gene TRBV10-3 combines with J gene TRBJ2-3, with 8 bases matching TRBD2. The CDR3 spans 13 residues. J lost 2 bases, V lost 7 bases, and 2 bases had no gene match. Germline V gives CDR1 ENHRY, CDR2 SYGVKD. In DNA, the CDR3 is TGTGCCATCACAGCGGGAGTCACAGATACGCAGTATTTT. Protein: CAITAGVTDTQYF.

This chain connects TRBV19 to TRBJ2-1, with D perhaps TRBD2 (7 bases). The germline V gene encodes CDR1 LNHDA and CDR2 SQIVND (reference sequence). The V end lost 5 bases, the J end lost 8 bases, and 13 bases lay between the germline ends. CDR3 size: 13 residues. CDR3 protein: CASSPGEGYEQFF. Here the CDR3 DNA reads TGTGCCAGTAGTCCAGGGGAGGGATATGAGCAGTTCTTC. Filled out from reference TRBV19 and TRBJ2-1, the complete variable domain reads DGGITQSPKYLFRKEGQNVTLSCEQNLNHDAMYWYRQDPGQGLRLIYYSQIVNDFQKGDIAEGYSVSREKKESFPLTVTSAQKNPTAFYLCASSPGEGYEQFFGPGTRLTVL.

This clone appeared a few times. The chain carries TRBV5-4 and TRBJ1-2; 10 bases align to TRBD1. Germline V lookup: CDR1 SGHNT, CDR2 YYREEE (reference sequence). The CDR3 consists of 15 residues. Trimming removed 0 bases from V and 6 bases from J; junction bases left unmatched: 5. The DNA of the CDR3 is TGTGCCAGCAGCTTGGGTGGGACAGGGGTTGATGGCTACACCTTC. This gives the protein CASSLGGTGVDGYTF.

This clone was found a few times. The V call is TRBV30, the J call TRBJ2-7; TRBD2 agrees at 7 bases. This CDR3 is built from 14 residues. The ends lost 5 bases at V and 6 bases at J; junction bases unmatched: 13. In germline, CDR1 is GTSNPN, CDR2 SVGIG (reference sequence). This CDR3 reads CAWVQGGSVIEQYF. The CDR3 DNA reads TGTGCCTGGGTCCAGGGCGGGAGCGTCATCGAGCAGTACTTC.

V and J are TRBV15 and TRBJ1-1; possible D gene TRBD1, 6 bases. There are 17 residues in the CDR3. V shed 0 bases and J shed 6 bases, with 20 bases lying between them. Germline CDR1 and CDR2: LNHNV and YYDKDF (reference sequence). As DNA, the CDR3 is TGTGCCACCAGCAGAGATCAACTTCGACAGGCCGGGGCTGAAGCTTTCTTT. Its translation is CATSRDQLRQAGAEAFF.

This rearrangement joins TRBV24-1 to TRBJ2-3; maybe TRBD2 (6 bases). The CDR3 is made up of 14 amino acids. Germline loops: CDR1 KGHDR, CDR2 SFDVKD. The V and J ends lost 5 bases and 4 bases respectively, with 12 bases between them. DNA of the CDR3: TGTGCCACCAGTGTAACCGGGAGCGCAGATACGCAGTATTTT. It encodes CATSVTGSADTQYF.

The chain recombines TRBV10-3 with TRBJ2-3, with TRBD2 matching over 7 bases. The CDR3 consists of 14 residues. The V and J ends lost 0 bases and 9 bases, in that order; junction bases with no gene match: 6. The germline V gene encodes CDR1 ENHRY and CDR2 SYGVKD. CDR3 bases: TGTGCCATCAGTGAGTCGTATCTAGCGGACACGCAGTATTTT. Translation: CAISESYLADTQYF.

This clone appeared once. This chain uses TRBV28 with TRBJ2-5; 11 bases agree with TRBD1. Germline CDR1 and CDR2: MDHEN and SYDVKM. The ends lost 7 bases at V and 2 bases at J; junction bases unmatched: 3. The CDR3 has 14 residues. The CDR3 loop reads CASKGTGGQETQYF. CDR3 in DNA: TGTGCCAGCAAGGGGACAGGGGGTCAAGAGACCCAGTACTTC.

This chain links TRBV18 with TRBJ2-1; no definite D call. The CDR3 runs 12 residues. V lost 6 bases, J lost 5 bases, and 8 bases lay in between. Per germline, CDR1 KGHSH and CDR2 LQKENI. As DNA, the CDR3 is TGTGCCAGCTCCCAACAAGACAATGAGCAGTTCTTC. Its protein is CASSQQDNEQFF.

The gene calls are TRBV5-1 and TRBJ1-1, with D hard to call. CDR3 size: 13 residues. Trimming removed 4 bases from V and 2 bases from J, with 9 bases in between. Germline V gives CDR1 SGHRS, CDR2 YFSETQ. The CDR3 protein is CASSTSGNTEAFF. As DNA, the CDR3 is TGCGCCAGCAGCACCTCAGGTAACACTGAAGCTTTCTTT.

The chain uses TRBV7-2 and TRBJ2-1, with 10 bases lining up with TRBD1. V dropped 6 bases and J dropped 1; count of bases not matched to a gene: 6. Germline V lookup: CDR1 SGHTA, CDR2 FQGNSA. The CDR3 length is 16 residues. CDR3 residues: CASRTLGQGSYNEQFF. DNA for the CDR3: TGTGCCAGCAGAACCCTGGGACAGGGGTCCTACAATGAGCAGTTCTTC.

A remark on this clone: With a far larger clone one base away, a read error is the likely cause. J is TRBJ1-1 and V is TRBV5-5, with 7 bases identical to TRBD1. From germline, CDR1 is SGHKS and CDR2 YYEKEE (reference sequence). The CDR3 spans 14 residues. The V gene end was trimmed by 2 bases and the J gene end by 1 base; junction bases not matched to a gene: 2. CDR3 nucleotides: TGTGCCAGCAGCTTCTGGACAGGGAACACTGAAGCTTTCTTT. This encodes CASSFWTGNTEAFF.

This clone showed up just a few times. This rearrangement joins TRBV7-9 to TRBJ2-5, with TRBD1 matching 7 bases. This CDR3 comprises 13 residues. Unmatched junction bases numbered 1, after V lost 2 bases and J lost 4 bases. Germline V gene data show CDR1 as SEHNR and CDR2 as FQNEAQ (reference sequence). The CDR3 here is CASSLRDRETQYF. CDR3 sequence (DNA): TGTGCCAGCAGCTTAAGGGACAGAGAGACCCAGTACTTC. Using reference TRBV7-9 and TRBJ2-5 for the parts outside the CDR3, the full variable domain is DTGVSQNPRHKITKRGQNVTFRCDPISEHNRLYWYRQTLGQGPEFLTYFQNEAQLEKSRLLSDRFSAERPKGSFSTLEIQRTEQGDSAMYLCASSLRDRETQYFGPGTRLLVL.

V and J are TRBV7-9 and TRBJ2-1; 16 nucleotides align to TRBD2. Per germline, CDR1 SEHNR and CDR2 FQNEAQ (reference sequence). The ends lost 4 bases at V and 0 bases at J; junction bases unmatched: 6. This CDR3 spans 19 amino acids. For the CDR3, the DNA is TGTGCCAGCAGCTCGCCGGGACTAGCGGGGGGGTCCTCCTACAATGAGCAGTTCTTC. This translates into CASSSPGLAGGSSYNEQFF.

This chain joins TRBV6-6 and TRBJ1-2; D may be TRBD1 (6 bases). This CDR3 region has 13 residues. V lost 5 bases and J lost 3, with 10 bases in between. From germline, CDR1 is MNHNY and CDR2 SVGAGI (reference sequence). In nucleotides, the CDR3 is TGTGCCAGCAGTGCACAGGGAGACTATGGCTACACCTTC. It encodes CASSAQGDYGYTF.

J is TRBJ2-3 and V is TRBV21-1; the table gives TRBD2 as D, unverified against the DNA. TRBV21-1 is a pseudogene. The CDR3 spans 21 residues. The CDR3 is CARHPSPPIRGGHYSTDTQYF. The CDR3 nucleotides are TGTGCCCGCCACCCTTCTCCCCCGATCCGGGGGGGTCACTATAGCACAGATACGCAGTATTTT.